The T cell receptor beta chain under discussion was sequenced for a study of PD-1 blockade in classical Hodgkin lymphoma. On the study more broadly: Intravenous nivolumab at 3 mg/kg was given to patients every 2 weeks.

Time point in this sample: cycle 4 day 1 (C4D1), after more than five weeks of nivolumab. There was relapse after autologous stem cell transplantation in every patient, and there was variation in brentuximab vedotin exposure. With regard to this clone: What it binds is unknown.

Study results and limitations: The study found complete responders had baseline diversity similar to newly diagnosed patients. Those patients who began receiving nivolumab less than 1 year after ASCT had lower diversity, and they were excluded. Newly diagnosed patients had baseline TCR diversity that was reportedly lower than that of healthy donors.

The table came from immunoSEQ multiplex PCR; TCRdb's copy has only in-frame clones and leaves some out. The table includes around 25,000 clones, roughly 90% detected once. The clonotype originates from a human donor with classical Hodgkin lymphoma. This material consisted of peripheral blood mononuclear cells (PBMCs), taken before the fourth cycle of nivolumab.

CDR3 coding DNA: TGTGCCAGCAGCCGGAGGACAGGGGCCTACGAGCAGTACTTC. Its protein is CASSRRTGAYEQYF. This chain connects TRBV14 to TRBJ2-7; 9 nucleotides line up with TRBD1. This CDR3 contains 14 residues. The germline gives CDR1 SGHDN, CDR2 FVKESK. The V segment lost 4 bases and the J segment 2 bases; nucleotides outside the gene matches: 3. Based on the CDR3 plus reference TRBV14 and TRBJ2-7, the full variable domain is EAGVTQFPSHSVIEKGQTVTLRCDPISGHDNLYWYRRVMGKEIKFLLHFVKESKQDESGMPNNRFLAERTGGTYSTLKVQPAELEDSGVYFCASSRRTGAYEQYFGPGTRLTVT.